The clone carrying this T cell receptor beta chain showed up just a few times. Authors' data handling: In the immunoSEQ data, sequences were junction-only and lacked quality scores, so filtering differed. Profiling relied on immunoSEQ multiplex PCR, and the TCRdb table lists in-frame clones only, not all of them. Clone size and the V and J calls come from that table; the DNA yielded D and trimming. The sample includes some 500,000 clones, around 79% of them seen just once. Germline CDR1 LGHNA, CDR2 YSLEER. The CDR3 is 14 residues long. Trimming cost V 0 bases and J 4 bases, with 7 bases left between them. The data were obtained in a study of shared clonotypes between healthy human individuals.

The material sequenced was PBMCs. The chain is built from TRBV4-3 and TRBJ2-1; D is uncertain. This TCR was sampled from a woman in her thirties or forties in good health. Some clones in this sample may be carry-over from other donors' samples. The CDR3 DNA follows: TGCGCCAGCAGCCAAGATCTCGCATACAATGAGCAGTTCTTC. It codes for CASSQDLAYNEQFF.